Below are 5 T cell receptor beta chains sequenced from a single sample in a study of blood T cell repertoires in COVID-19. Only in-frame clones appear in the TCRdb table, and some are missing; sequencing was by immunoSEQ multiplex PCR. There are roughly 340,000 clones in the sample; around 87% occur only once, and around 1% lies in the top ten. Sequencing was performed on PBMCs or T cells enriched from blood (not recorded which). Source of these receptors: a man aged 18-30 years who had recovered from COVID-19.

This chain uses TRBV19 with TRBJ2-1; 7 positions agree with TRBD1. The CDR3 spans 14 residues. Germline assignment: CDR1 LNHDA and CDR2 SQIVND (reference sequence). Unmatched junction bases numbered 8, after V lost 5 bases and J lost 7 bases. The CDR3 loop reads CASSFGQELNEQFF. CDR3 nucleotides: TGTGCCAGTAGTTTCGGACAGGAACTAAATGAGCAGTTCTTC.

This sequence joins TRBV6-5 and TRBJ1-1; 7 positions match TRBD1. The CDR3 is 13 amino acids. CDR1 and CDR2 (germline): MNHEY, SVGAGI. Trimming removed 5 bases from V and 1 base from J; junction bases left unmatched: 1. This CDR3 reads CASSNRGNTEAFF. In DNA, the CDR3 is TGTGCCAGCAGTAACAGGGGGAACACTGAAGCTTTCTTT.

About this clone itself: This same CDR3 is encoded by further DNA sequences in the sample. This chain links TRBV9 with TRBJ2-2; TRBD2 is a possible D gene (6 bases). Trimming removed 2 bases from V and 1 base from J, with 9 bases in between. The germline CDR1 and CDR2 sequences are SGDLS and YYNGEE. The CDR3 spans 15 residues. DNA for the CDR3: TGTGCCAGCAGCGTCGGGACTTTGAACACCGGGGAGCTGTTTTTT. Its translation is CASSVGTLNTGELFF.

The chain employs TRBV19 and TRBJ2-5, with TRBD1 as a possible D gene (5 bases). With 5 bases removed from V and 5 bases from J, the gap between germline ends came to 15 bases. This CDR3 comprises 14 residues. CDR1 is LNHDA and CDR2 is SQIVND in the germline V gene (reference sequence). Here the CDR3 DNA reads TGTGCCAGTAGTGCCACAGGAACGTCGGAGACCCAGTACTTC. Translation: CASSATGTSETQYF. The whole variable domain, remainder taken from reference TRBV19 and TRBJ2-5, is DGGITQSPKYLFRKEGQNVTLSCEQNLNHDAMYWYRQDPGQGLRLIYYSQIVNDFQKGDIAEGYSVSREKKESFPLTVTSAQKNPTAFYLCASSATGTSETQYFGPGTRLLVL.

V and J are TRBV7-2 and TRBJ2-5; 9 bases align to TRBD1. This CDR3 contains 13 residues. Trimming removed 1 base from V and 7 bases from J; junction bases left unmatched: 1. The V gene's germline CDR1 is SGHTA and CDR2 FQGNSA. The CDR3 region is CASSLGQGGTQYF. CDR3 nucleotides: TGTGCCAGCAGCTTAGGACAGGGGGGGACCCAGTACTTC.